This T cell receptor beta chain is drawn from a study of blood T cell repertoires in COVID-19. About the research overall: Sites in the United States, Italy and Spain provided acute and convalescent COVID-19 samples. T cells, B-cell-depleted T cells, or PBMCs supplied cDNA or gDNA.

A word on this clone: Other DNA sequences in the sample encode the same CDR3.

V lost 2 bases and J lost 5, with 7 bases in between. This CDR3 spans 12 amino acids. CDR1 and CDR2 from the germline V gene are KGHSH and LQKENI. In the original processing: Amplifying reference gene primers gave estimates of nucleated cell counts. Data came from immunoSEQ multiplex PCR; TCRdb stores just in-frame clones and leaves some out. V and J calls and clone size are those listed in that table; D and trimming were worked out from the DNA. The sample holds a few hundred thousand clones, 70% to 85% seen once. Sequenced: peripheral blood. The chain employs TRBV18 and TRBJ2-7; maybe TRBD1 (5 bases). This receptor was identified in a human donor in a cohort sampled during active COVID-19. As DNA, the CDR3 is TGTGCCAGCTCACCAGACAGAGACGAGCAGTACTTC. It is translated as CASSPDRDEQYF. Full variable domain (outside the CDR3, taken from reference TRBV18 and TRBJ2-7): NAGVMQNPRHLVRRRGQEARLRCSPMKGHSHVYWYRQLPEEGLKFMVYLQKENIIDESGMPKERFSAEFPKEGPSILRIQQVVRGDSAAYFCASSPDRDEQYFGPGTRLTVT.